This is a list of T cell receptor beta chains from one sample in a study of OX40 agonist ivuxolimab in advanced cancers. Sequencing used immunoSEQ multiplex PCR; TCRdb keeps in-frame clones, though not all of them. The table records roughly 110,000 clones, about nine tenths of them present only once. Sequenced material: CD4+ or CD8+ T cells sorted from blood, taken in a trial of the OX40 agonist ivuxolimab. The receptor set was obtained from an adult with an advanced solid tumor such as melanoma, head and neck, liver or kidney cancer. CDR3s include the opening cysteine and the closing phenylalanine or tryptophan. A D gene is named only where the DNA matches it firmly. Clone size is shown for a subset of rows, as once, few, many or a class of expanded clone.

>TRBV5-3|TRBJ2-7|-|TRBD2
CARLCSREGEQYF
TGTGCCAGACTGTGCTCTAGGGAGGGCGAGCAGTACTTC
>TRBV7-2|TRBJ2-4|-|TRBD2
CASSSIAGGPPKNIQYF
TGTGCCAGCAGCTCAATAGCGGGGGGGCCTCCCAAAAACATTCAGTACTTC
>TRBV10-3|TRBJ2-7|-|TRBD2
CAISTGGDYEQYF
TGTGCCATCTCCACCGGGGGGGATTACGAGCAGTACTTC
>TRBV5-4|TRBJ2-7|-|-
CASSPAQGRAYEQYF
TGTGCCAGCAGCCCGGCACAGGGTAGGGCCTACGAGCAGTACTTC
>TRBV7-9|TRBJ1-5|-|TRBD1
CASSSTGGKGNQPQHF
TGTGCCAGCAGCTCTACAGGGGGGAAAGGAAATCAGCCCCAGCATTTT
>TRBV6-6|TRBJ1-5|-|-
CASRSYRESQPQHF
TGTGCCAGCAGATCTTACAGGGAATCTCAGCCCCAGCATTTT
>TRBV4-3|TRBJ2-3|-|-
CASSQDFILGTGQYF
TGCGCCAGCAGCCAAGATTTTATTTTAGGAACAGGGCAGTATTTT
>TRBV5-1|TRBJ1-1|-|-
CASSPGEITEAFF
TGCGCCAGCAGTCCAGGGGAGATCACTGAAGCTTTCTTT
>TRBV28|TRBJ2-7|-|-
CASNTVGGQWYF
TGTGCCAGCAACACGGTGGGGGGGCAATGGTACTTC
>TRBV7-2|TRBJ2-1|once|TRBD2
CASRPFGAGGDNEQFF
TGTGCCAGCAGACCCTTTGGAGCGGGGGGCGACAATGAGCAGTTCTTC
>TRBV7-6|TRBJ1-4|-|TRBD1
CASSAGQGGEKLFF
TGTGCCAGCAGCGCAGGACAGGGTGGAGAAAAACTGTTTTTT
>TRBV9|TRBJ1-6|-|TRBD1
CASSGDRDNSPLHF
TGTGCCAGCAGCGGGGACAGGGATAATTCACCCCTCCACTTT
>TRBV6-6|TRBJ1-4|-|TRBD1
CASSSTGAEDEKLFF
TGTGCCAGCAGTTCGACAGGGGCCGAAGATGAAAAACTGTTTTTT
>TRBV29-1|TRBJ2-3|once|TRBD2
CSVEERDLRGGTDTQYF
TGCAGCGTTGAAGAGAGGGACCTCCGGGGGGGCACAGATACGCAGTATTTT
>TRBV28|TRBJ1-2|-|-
CASSPDWIYGYTF
TGTGCCAGCAGTCCCGACTGGATATATGGCTACACCTTC
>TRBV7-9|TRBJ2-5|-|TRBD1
CASSSANRQGRETQYF
TGTGCCAGCAGCTCCGCGAACCGACAGGGGAGAGAGACCCAGTACTTC
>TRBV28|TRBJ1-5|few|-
CASTPGAFLTNQPQHF
TGTGCCAGCACCCCAGGGGCCTTCTTAACGAATCAGCCCCAGCATTTT